This TCR beta chain originates from a study of blood T cell repertoires in COVID-19. Study details: Sites in the United States, Italy and Spain provided acute and convalescent COVID-19 samples. T cells, B-cell-depleted T cells, or PBMCs provided the cDNA or gDNA that served as material.

In the study's own analysis: The authors estimated nucleated cell counts from reference gene primer amplification. Profiled with immunoSEQ multiplex PCR; TCRdb holds only in-frame clones, not every one. V and J calls and clone size are given by that table; D and trimming were obtained from the DNA. The sample shows 120,000 to 150,000 clones, approximately 78% of them seen only once. Deletions cut 5 bases from V and 3 bases from J, with 7 bases between. CDR3 length: 12 amino acids. This sequence joins TRBV12-3 or TRBV12-4 and TRBJ1-2; D is unresolved. The sample was peripheral blood. The clonotype was recovered from a woman at least 80 years old with acute or convalescent COVID-19. DNA of the CDR3: TGTGCCAGCAGTCGCGGAGACTATGGCTACACCTTC. It is translated as CASSRGDYGYTF.